The clone carrying this TCR beta chain has only a few counts. Its matching antigen is unknown. These data come from a study of beta chain features in type 1 diabetes. Regarding the study as a whole: Any HLA-type effect on TCRB rearrangement remained unresolved here. Patients showed naive, central memory and Treg TCRB repertoires that appeared more similar than those of healthy donors.

V dropped 1 base and J dropped 5; count of bases not matched to a gene: 7. The CDR3 contains 16 residues. The germline gives CDR1 KGHSH, CDR2 LQKENI. Reverse transcribing all isolated RNA meant expressed TCRB transcripts were sequenced. Sequencing was performed with immunoSEQ multiplex PCR; in TCRdb, only in-frame clones are kept and a portion is missing. The profile shows under 95,000 clones, roughly 34% of them singletons. The clonotype comes from a woman aged 18-35 years in good health. Material: stem cell memory CD4+ T cells from blood. The rearrangement uses TRBV18 and TRBJ2-1; 8 bases line up with TRBD1. The CDR3 DNA sequence: TGTGCCAGCTCACCACTGCGACAGGGGTCCAACAATGAGCAGTTCTTC. It yields the protein CASSPLRQGSNNEQFF.